This T cell receptor beta chain was profiled in a study of early stage breast cancer tumors. For the study at large: Among around twelve ER+/PR+/HER2- tumors, eight were ductal, four lobular. Each sample averaged around 10-fold read coverage.

With 4 bases clipped from V and 5 bases from J, the junction kept 10 bases outside the gene matches. Germline loops: CDR1 LGHNA, CDR2 YSLEER. The length of the CDR3 is 15 residues. Measured with immunoSEQ multiplex PCR; TCRdb has only the in-frame clones, and not every one. The sample holds approximately 50,000 clones, around 80% seen once. This sequence was found in a person younger than 45 with breast cancer. Material: blood. The rearrangement joins TRBV4-3 to TRBJ2-5, with 7 bases lining up with TRBD1. CDR3 bases: TGCGCCAGCAGCCCCACGACAGGGTTCATGGAGACCCAGTACTTC. Its protein product is CASSPTTGFMETQYF.